These 23 T cell receptor beta chains share one sample of origin, sequenced in a study of Graves' ophthalmopathy and Graves' hyperthyroidism (dated by TCRdb to about 2018). Sequencing took place on an Illumina HiSeq 2000. TCR beta CDR3 regions were amplified from RNA transcripts for repertoire sequencing. The first round of RT-PCR was done with HTBI primers and the Qiagen OneStep RT-PCR kit, and was followed by a second round of multiplex PCR, then size selection and purification. The public sequencing data were trimmed at Q25 with fastp and processed into clonotypes with MiXCR by TCRdb, which kept only in-frame beta chains. When rows share a CDR3 protein, they turn into one entry using the most common DNA and genes. This sample gives over a million distinct CDR3 sequences in total; about 35% of them show up just once. Clones ranked in the top ten supply 11% of the sample. The sequenced material came from peripheral blood or thyroid tissue (not recorded which). These receptors were taken from an adult man with Graves' hyperthyroidism.

On this clonotype itself: One junction end does not reproduce the germline sequence, and a read error may be involved. V is TRBV29-1 and J is TRBJ2-1, with 9 bases fitting TRBD2. Germline V CDR1 and CDR2: SQVTM, ANQGSEA. CDR3 length equals 12 residues. The CDR3 spells CSVEPEAGGVVF. In nucleotides, the CDR3 is TGCAGCGTTGAGCCCGAAGCGGGAGGTGTCGTCTTC.

CDR3 residues: CATSGGVDTYYGYTF. CDR3 bases: TGTGCCACCAGCGGGGGTGTGGACACTTACTATGGCTACACCTTC. The V call is TRBV15, the J call TRBJ1-2, with D possibly TRBD1 on 5 matching bases. The length of the CDR3 is 15 residues. Trimming stripped 5 bases from V and 3 bases from J, with 16 bases between. Per the germline V gene, CDR1 is LNHNV and CDR2 is YYDKDF (reference sequence).

Only a few counts were recorded for this clonotype. The chain couples TRBV7-2 to TRBJ2-2, with 12 bases that match TRBD2. CDR3 size: 17 residues. The V gene end was trimmed by 7 bases and the J gene end by 2 bases; junction bases not matched to a gene: 8. The germline CDR1 and CDR2 sequences are SGHTA and FQGNSA. DNA of the CDR3: TGTGCCAGCAACTACGGACTAGCGGGATCAAACACCGGGGAGCTGTTTTTT. Translated: CASNYGLAGSNTGELFF.

Remarks on this clonotype: One base away lies a much larger clone, so this may be a sequencing read error. The CDR3 does not end in the conserved phenylalanine or tryptophan, so this is likely a read error. The chain has TRBV7-9 and TRBJ2-2, with TRBD2 matching over 7 bases. The CDR3 consists of 15 residues. Germline V gives CDR1 SEHNR, CDR2 FQNEAQ (reference sequence). With V trimmed by 5 bases and J by 7 bases, 10 bases remained unmatched. The CDR3 DNA reads TGTGCCAGCAGCCCCGAGGGAGGGCTCGGCGGGGAGCTGTTTTGT. Its translation: CASSPEGGLGGELFC.

In this sample, this clonotype turned up a few times. The chain couples TRBV10-3 to TRBJ1-1; D unclear. The CDR3 spans 12 residues. The germline CDR1 and CDR2 sequences are ENHRY and SYGVKD. Trimming removed 0 bases at V and 8 bases at J, with 7 bases between. The CDR3 bases are TGTGCCATCAGTGAGTCGAGTGGAGAAGCTTTCTTT. This gives the protein CAISESSGEAFF.

To note about this clonotype: This could be a read error, since a much larger clone is one nucleotide away. This rearrangement joins TRBV6-6 to TRBJ2-7; 9 bases are a match to TRBD1. This CDR3 is 15 amino acids long. After removal of 4 bases from V and 3 bases from J, the junction contained 7 bases not matched to a gene. Germline CDR1 reads MNHNY; CDR2 reads SVGAGI (reference sequence). The CDR3 loop is CASSSSGTGRYEQYF. CDR3 bases: TGTGCCAGCAGTTCATCCGGGACAGGGCGCTACGAGCAGTACTTC.

The chain is built from TRBV12-3 or TRBV12-4 and TRBJ1-1, with D perhaps matching TRBD1 (5 bases). This CDR3 has 15 residues. V was pared by 6 bases and J by 1 base, with 15 bases between. The CDR3 coding sequence is TGTGCCAGCAGCCGACCGGGACGGCGGAACACTGAAGCTTTCTTT. Protein product: CASSRPGRRNTEAFF.

This clonotype was seen repeatedly, ten times or more. The chain joins TRBV7-2 to TRBJ2-6; the D gene is possibly TRBD1 (6 bases). This CDR3 region has 19 residues. Trimming took 5 bases from V and 1 from J, leaving 21 bases between them. Germline CDR1 SGHTA, CDR2 FQGNSA. CDR3 nucleotide sequence: TGTGCCAGCAGCACAAGGGCTAAACAGGGCCGTTCTGGGGCCAACGTCCTGACTTTC. Protein sequence: CASSTRAKQGRSGANVLTF.

This clonotype was seen only a few times. This chain connects TRBV6-6 to TRBJ1-3; D is ambiguous. The CDR3 covers 15 residues. V was pared by 0 bases and J by 0 bases, with 6 bases between. Germline loops: CDR1 MNHNY, CDR2 SVGAGI (reference sequence). The CDR3 loop reads CASSYSPYSGNTIYF. In DNA, the CDR3 is TGTGCCAGCAGTTACTCACCCTACTCTGGAAACACCATATATTTT.

The table lists this clonotype with a few counts. The chain employs TRBV24-1 and TRBJ2-7; a weak D match, TRBD1 (5 bases). The CDR3 is 14 amino acids. Trimming pared 9 bases from V and 3 bases from J, leaving 17 bases between. Germline V lookup: CDR1 KGHDR, CDR2 SFDVKD. The CDR3 spells CATGQGIRSYEQYF. CDR3 DNA sequence: TGTGCCACCGGACAAGGCATTCGAAGCTACGAGCAGTACTTC.

This clonotype occurred many times. The chain links TRBV27 to TRBJ1-2; D is uncertain. This CDR3 is 12 amino acids long. CDR1 and CDR2 (germline): MNHEY, SMNVEV (reference sequence). V was cut by 5 bases and J by 4 bases, with 8 bases left in between. Written as DNA, the CDR3 is TGTGCCAGCAGTCCGTTTGGCTATGGCTACACCTTC. It codes for CASSPFGYGYTF.

This clonotype has a handful of counts. The chain employs TRBV6-6 and TRBJ2-7; D unresolved. Trimming removed 7 bases from V and 2 bases from J, with 9 bases in between. CDR3 size: 12 residues. Germline V CDR1 and CDR2: MNHNY, SVGAGI (reference sequence). The CDR3 DNA follows: TGTGCCAGCATCGTACTGCCCTACGAGCAGTACTTC. It encodes CASIVLPYEQYF.

V gene TRBV30 combines with J gene TRBJ2-7, with TRBD1 matching over 7 bases. This CDR3 is built from 13 residues. V dropped 2 bases and J dropped 6; count of bases not matched to a gene: 7. CDR1 is GTSNPN, CDR2 SVGIG, per germline (reference sequence). The CDR3 bases are TGTGCCTGGAGTCACGACAGGGTTTTCGAGCAGTACTTC. It codes for CAWSHDRVFEQYF.

The rearrangement joins TRBV7-9 to TRBJ2-5, with 9 nucleotides matching TRBD1. CDR3 length: 16 amino acids. The V gene end was trimmed by 1 base and the J gene end by 9 bases; junction bases not matched to a gene: 12. The germline V gene encodes CDR1 SEHNR and CDR2 FQNEAQ (reference sequence). DNA for the CDR3: TGTGCCAGCAGCTTAGGAGGTCTGGGACAGGGAAAGGCCCAGTACTTC. Amino acid sequence: CASSLGGLGQGKAQYF.

This clonotype was observed many times. The chain is built from TRBV6-5 and TRBJ1-1; the D gene is possibly TRBD1 (5 bases). Deletions cut 8 bases from V and 0 bases from J, with 13 bases between. The CDR3 spans 14 residues. In germline, CDR1 is MNHEY, CDR2 SVGAGI. In nucleotides, the CDR3 is TGTGCCAGCTCCGGGGGAGGTTTGAACACTGAAGCTTTCTTT. Its translation is CASSGGGLNTEAFF.

This clonotype was recorded many times. V gene TRBV20-1 combines with J gene TRBJ2-6, with TRBD2 identical over 7 bases. The trim removed 0 bases at V and 2 bases at J, leaving 1 base unmatched. CDR1 and CDR2 from the germline V gene are DFQATT and SNEGSKA (reference sequence). The CDR3 consists of 15 residues. The CDR3 sequence: CSARDGGAGANVLTF. CDR3 in DNA: TGCAGTGCTAGAGATGGGGGGGCTGGGGCCAACGTCCTGACTTTC.

The chain links TRBV12-3 or TRBV12-4 to TRBJ2-7; D is perhaps TRBD2 (6 bases). CDR3 size: 17 residues. V was trimmed by 6 bases and J by 7 bases, leaving 28 bases between them. Written as DNA, the CDR3 is TGTGCCAGCAGCCGCAAACCCGGAGGGGTAGACTTAGGTGAGCAGTACTTC. Protein product: CASSRKPGGVDLGEQYF.

Many counts were recorded for this clonotype. V usage is TRBV6-2 or TRBV6-3 and J usage is TRBJ1-5; D is unresolved. The CDR3 sequence is 12 residues long. Germline CDR1 reads MNHEY; CDR2 reads SVGEGT. The V gene lost 2 bases and the J gene lost 6 bases, with 5 bases spanning the gap. The chain's CDR3 is CASSYPPQPQHF. The CDR3 DNA reads as TGTGCCAGCAGTTACCCCCCTCAGCCCCAGCATTTT.

This clonotype was seen a few times. The chain recombines TRBV7-2 with TRBJ2-2; TRBD2 aligns across 11 bases. J gave up 2 bases and V 5 bases, and 13 bases lay outside the gene matches. CDR1 SGHTA and CDR2 FQGNSA come from the germline V gene. This CDR3 spans 19 amino acids. The CDR3 reads CASSRRLAGFSDNTGELFF. CDR3 nucleotide sequence: TGTGCCAGCAGCCGTAGACTAGCGGGATTTTCGGATAACACCGGGGAGCTGTTTTTT. The full variable domain, with the rest looked up from reference TRBV7-2 and TRBJ2-2, is GAGVSQSPSNKVTEKGKDVELRCDPISGHTALYWYRQSLGQGLEFLIYFQGNSAPDKSGLPSDRFSAERTGGSVSTLTIQRTQQEDSAVYLCASSRRLAGFSDNTGELFFGEGSRLTVL.

This clonotype was seen ten or more times. The rearrangement links TRBV7-3 to TRBJ1-5, with 10 bases aligning to TRBD1. The germline CDR1 and CDR2 sequences are SGHTA and FQGTGA. V dropped 5 bases and J dropped 8; count of bases not matched to a gene: 3. This CDR3 has 13 amino acids. The CDR3 protein is CASSQDRGKPQHF. The CDR3 DNA follows: TGTGCCAGCAGCCAGGACAGGGGGAAGCCCCAGCATTTT.

A word on this clonotype: The conserved phenylalanine or tryptophan is not found at the CDR3 terminus, so this likely reflects a read error. The DNA is left out, because the CDR3 cannot be placed on it with certainty; the CDR3 is given as TCRdb lists it. The chain links TRBV7-3 to TRBJ2-6. The CDR3 has 10 residues if both end residues are counted. Per germline, CDR1 SGHTA and CDR2 FQGTGA. This chain's CDR3 is CASSPSLQHT.

This clonotype has more than one count but fewer than ten. The chain combines TRBV14 with TRBJ2-7, with D tentatively TRBD1 or TRBD2 (6 bases each). The CDR3 consists of 14 residues. V was pared by 4 bases and J by 6 bases, with 16 bases between. Germline CDR1 reads SGHDN; CDR2 reads FVKESK. The CDR3 coding sequence is TGTGCCAGCAGCCCTGGGGGGCCAATAGGCGAGCAGTACTTC. Its translation: CASSPGGPIGEQYF.

Only a few counts were recorded for this clonotype. V usage is TRBV7-9 and J usage is TRBJ2-7, with TRBD1 as a possible D gene (5 bases). The CDR3 is 16 residues long. The germline gives CDR1 SEHNR, CDR2 FQNEAQ (reference sequence). V was trimmed by 1 base and J by 4 bases, leaving 17 bases between them. Here the CDR3 reads CASSLELDDRIYEQYF. Here the CDR3 DNA reads TGTGCCAGCAGCTTAGAATTAGACGACAGAATATACGAGCAGTACTTC.